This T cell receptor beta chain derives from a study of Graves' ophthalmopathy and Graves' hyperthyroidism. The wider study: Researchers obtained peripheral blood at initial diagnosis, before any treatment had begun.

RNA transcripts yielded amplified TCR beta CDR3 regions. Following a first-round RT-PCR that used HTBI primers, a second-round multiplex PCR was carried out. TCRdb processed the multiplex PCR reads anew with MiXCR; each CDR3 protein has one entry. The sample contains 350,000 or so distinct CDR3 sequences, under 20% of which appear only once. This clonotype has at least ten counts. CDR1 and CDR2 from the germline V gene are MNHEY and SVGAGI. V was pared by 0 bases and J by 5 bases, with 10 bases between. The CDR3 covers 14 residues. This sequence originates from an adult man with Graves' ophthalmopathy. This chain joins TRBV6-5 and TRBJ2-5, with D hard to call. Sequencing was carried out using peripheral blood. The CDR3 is CASSYSLREETQYF. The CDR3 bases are TGTGCCAGCAGTTACTCGCTTCGAGAGGAGACCCAGTACTTC.